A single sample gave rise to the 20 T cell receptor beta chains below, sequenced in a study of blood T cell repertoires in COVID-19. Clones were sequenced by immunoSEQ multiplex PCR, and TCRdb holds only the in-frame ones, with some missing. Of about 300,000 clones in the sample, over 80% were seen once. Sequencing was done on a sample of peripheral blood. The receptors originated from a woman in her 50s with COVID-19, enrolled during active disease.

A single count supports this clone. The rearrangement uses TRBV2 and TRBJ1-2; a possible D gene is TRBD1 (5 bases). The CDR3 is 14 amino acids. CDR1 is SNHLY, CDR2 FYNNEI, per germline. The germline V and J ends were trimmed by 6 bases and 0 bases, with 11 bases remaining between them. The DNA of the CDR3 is TGTGCCAGCAGGTCCGACAGTCCTAACTATGGCTACACCTTC. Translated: CASRSDSPNYGYTF. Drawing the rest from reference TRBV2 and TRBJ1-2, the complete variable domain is EPEVTQTPSHQVTQMGQEVILRCVPISNHLYFYWYRQILGQKVEFLVSFYNNEISEKSEIFDDQFSVERPDGSNFTLKIRSTKLEDSAMYFCASRSDSPNYGYTFGSGTRLTVV.

CDR3 coding DNA: TGTGCCTGGATACAGGGGCATACTGAAGCTTTCTTT. Its protein is CAWIQGHTEAFF. The chain combines TRBV30 with TRBJ1-1; 7 nucleotides match TRBD1. Looked up from germline, CDR1 is GTSNPN and CDR2 is SVGIG (reference sequence). The V and J ends lost 4 bases and 5 bases, in that order; junction bases with no gene match: 4. The length of the CDR3 is 12 residues.

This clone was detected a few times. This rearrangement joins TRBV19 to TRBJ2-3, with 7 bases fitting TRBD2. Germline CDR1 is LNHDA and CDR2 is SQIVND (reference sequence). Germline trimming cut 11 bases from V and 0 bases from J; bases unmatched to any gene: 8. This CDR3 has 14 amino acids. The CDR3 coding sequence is TGTGCCGCGGGTGGCGGGAGTAGCACAGATACGCAGTATTTT. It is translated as CAAGGGSSTDTQYF.

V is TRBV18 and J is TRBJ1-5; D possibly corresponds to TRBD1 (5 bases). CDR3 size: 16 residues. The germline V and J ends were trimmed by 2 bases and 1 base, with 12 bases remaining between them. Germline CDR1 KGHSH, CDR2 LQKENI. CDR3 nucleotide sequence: TGTGCCAGCTCACCAGGGGGGAGGGGAAGCAATCAGCCCCAGCATTTT. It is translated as CASSPGGRGSNQPQHF.

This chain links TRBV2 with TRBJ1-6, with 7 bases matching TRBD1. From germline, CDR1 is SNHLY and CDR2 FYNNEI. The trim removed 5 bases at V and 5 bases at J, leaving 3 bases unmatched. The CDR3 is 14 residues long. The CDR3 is CASSPTGNNSPLHF. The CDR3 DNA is TGTGCCAGCAGTCCGACAGGGAATAATTCACCCCTCCACTTT. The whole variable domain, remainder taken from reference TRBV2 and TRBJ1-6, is EPEVTQTPSHQVTQMGQEVILRCVPISNHLYFYWYRQILGQKVEFLVSFYNNEISEKSEIFDDQFSVERPDGSNFTLKIRSTKLEDSAMYFCASSPTGNNSPLHFGNGTRLTVT.

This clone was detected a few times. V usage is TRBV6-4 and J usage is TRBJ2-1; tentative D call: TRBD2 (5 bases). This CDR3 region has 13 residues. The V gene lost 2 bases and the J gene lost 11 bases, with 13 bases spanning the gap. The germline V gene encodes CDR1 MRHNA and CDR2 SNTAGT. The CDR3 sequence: CASSDLTTGKQFF. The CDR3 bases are TGTGCCAGCAGTGACCTAACTACCGGGAAGCAGTTCTTC.

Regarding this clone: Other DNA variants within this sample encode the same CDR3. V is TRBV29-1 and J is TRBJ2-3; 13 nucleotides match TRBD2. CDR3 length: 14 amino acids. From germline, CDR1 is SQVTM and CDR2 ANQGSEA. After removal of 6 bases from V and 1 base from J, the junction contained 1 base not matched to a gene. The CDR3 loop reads CSVGLAGRTDTQYF. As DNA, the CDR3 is TGCAGCGTGGGACTAGCGGGACGCACAGATACGCAGTATTTT.

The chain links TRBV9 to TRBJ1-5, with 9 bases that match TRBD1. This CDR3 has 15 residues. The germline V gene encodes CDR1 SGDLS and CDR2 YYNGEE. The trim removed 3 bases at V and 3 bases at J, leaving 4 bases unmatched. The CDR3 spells CASSARTGDNQPQHF. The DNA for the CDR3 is TGTGCCAGCAGCGCCCGGACAGGGGACAATCAGCCCCAGCATTTT.

CDR3 amino acids: CASSTPGQGHYGYTF. DNA for the CDR3: TGTGCCAGTAGTACACCCGGACAGGGCCACTATGGCTACACCTTC. J is TRBJ1-2 and V is TRBV19, with 8 nucleotides matching TRBD1. The V gene end was trimmed by 4 bases and the J gene end by 3 bases; junction bases not matched to a gene: 7. The CDR3 runs 15 residues. Germline loops: CDR1 LNHDA, CDR2 SQIVND (reference sequence).

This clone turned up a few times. CDR3 in DNA: TGTGCCAGCAGCTTTCTAGCGGGCGCGGACTACGAGCAGTACTTC. Translated: CASSFLAGADYEQYF. V usage is TRBV13 and J usage is TRBJ2-7, with 8 bases identical to TRBD2. The CDR3 is 15 residues long. The V gene's germline CDR1 is PRHDT and CDR2 FYEKMQ (reference sequence). The trim removed 3 bases at V and 3 bases at J, leaving 7 bases unmatched.

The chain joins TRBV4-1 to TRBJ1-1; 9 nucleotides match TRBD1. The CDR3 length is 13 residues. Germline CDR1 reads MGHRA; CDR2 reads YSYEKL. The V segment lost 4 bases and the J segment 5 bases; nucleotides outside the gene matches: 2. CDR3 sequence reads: CASSPGQGTEAFF. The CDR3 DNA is TGCGCCAGCAGCCCCGGACAGGGGACTGAAGCTTTCTTT.

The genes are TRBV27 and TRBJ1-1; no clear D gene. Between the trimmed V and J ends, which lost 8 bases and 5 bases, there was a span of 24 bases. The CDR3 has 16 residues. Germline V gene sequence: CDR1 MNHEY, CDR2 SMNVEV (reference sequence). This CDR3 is CASVQTPGFGWTEAFF. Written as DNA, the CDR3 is TGTGCCAGCGTCCAGACCCCGGGATTTGGGTGGACTGAAGCTTTCTTT.

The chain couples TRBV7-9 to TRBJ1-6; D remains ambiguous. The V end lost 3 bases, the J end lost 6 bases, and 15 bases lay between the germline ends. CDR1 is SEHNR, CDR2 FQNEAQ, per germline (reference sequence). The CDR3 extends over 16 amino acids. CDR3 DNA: TGTGCCAGCAGCTTCGAGACACCGAGTTCTAATTCACCCCTCCACTTT. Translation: CASSFETPSSNSPLHF.

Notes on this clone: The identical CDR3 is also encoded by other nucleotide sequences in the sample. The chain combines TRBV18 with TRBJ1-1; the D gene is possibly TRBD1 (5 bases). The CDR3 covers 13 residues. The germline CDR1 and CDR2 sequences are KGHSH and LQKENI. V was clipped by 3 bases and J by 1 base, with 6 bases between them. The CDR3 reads CASSPGQNTEAFF. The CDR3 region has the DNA TGTGCCAGCTCACCCGGACAGAACACTGAAGCTTTCTTT. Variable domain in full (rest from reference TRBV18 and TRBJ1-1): NAGVMQNPRHLVRRRGQEARLRCSPMKGHSHVYWYRQLPEEGLKFMVYLQKENIIDESGMPKERFSAEFPKEGPSILRIQQVVRGDSAAYFCASSPGQNTEAFFGQGTRLTVV.

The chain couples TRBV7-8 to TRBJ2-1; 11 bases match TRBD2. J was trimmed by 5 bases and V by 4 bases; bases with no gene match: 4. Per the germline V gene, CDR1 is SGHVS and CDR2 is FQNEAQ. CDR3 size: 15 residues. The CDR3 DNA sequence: TGTGCCAGCAGCTCGGGGACTAGCGGTAACAATGAGCAGTTCTTC. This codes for CASSSGTSGNNEQFF.

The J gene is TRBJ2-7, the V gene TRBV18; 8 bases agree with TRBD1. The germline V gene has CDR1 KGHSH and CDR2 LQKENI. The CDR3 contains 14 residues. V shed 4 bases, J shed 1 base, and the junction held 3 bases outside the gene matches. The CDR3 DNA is TGTGCCAGCTCACAAGGACAGGGTTCCTACGAGCAGTACTTC. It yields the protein CASSQGQGSYEQYF. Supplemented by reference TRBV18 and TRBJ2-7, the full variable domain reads NAGVMQNPRHLVRRRGQEARLRCSPMKGHSHVYWYRQLPEEGLKFMVYLQKENIIDESGMPKERFSAEFPKEGPSILRIQQVVRGDSAAYFCASSQGQGSYEQYFGPGTRLTVT.

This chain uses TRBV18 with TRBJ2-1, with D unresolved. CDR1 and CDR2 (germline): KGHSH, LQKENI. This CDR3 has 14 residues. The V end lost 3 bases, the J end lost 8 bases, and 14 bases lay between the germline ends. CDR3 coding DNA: TGTGCCAGCTCACCTCGGAGAGAGTACCATGAGCAGTTCTTC. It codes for CASSPRREYHEQFF.

The CDR3 nucleotides are TGTGCCAGCAGTTACGGTACAGGGGTGGGAGGCTACACCTTC. Protein product: CASSYGTGVGGYTF. V is TRBV6-5 and J is TRBJ1-2; 7 bases line up with TRBD1. This CDR3 region has 14 residues. CDR1 is MNHEY, CDR2 SVGAGI, per germline. The V segment lost 2 bases and the J segment 8 bases; nucleotides outside the gene matches: 8.

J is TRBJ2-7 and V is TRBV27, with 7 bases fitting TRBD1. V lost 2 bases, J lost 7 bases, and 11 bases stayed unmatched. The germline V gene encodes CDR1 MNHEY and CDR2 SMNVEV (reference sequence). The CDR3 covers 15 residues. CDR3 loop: CASSLPGTVKGEQYF. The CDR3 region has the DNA TGTGCCAGCAGTTTACCGGGGACAGTTAAAGGAGAGCAGTACTTC.

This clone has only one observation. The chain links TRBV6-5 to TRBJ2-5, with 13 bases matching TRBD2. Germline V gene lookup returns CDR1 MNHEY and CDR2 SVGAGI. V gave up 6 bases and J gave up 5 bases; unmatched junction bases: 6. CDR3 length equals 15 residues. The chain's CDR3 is CASRPGLAGVETQYF. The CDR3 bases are TGTGCCAGCAGACCCGGACTAGCGGGAGTTGAGACCCAGTACTTC.